These T cell receptor beta chains were read from a single sample in a study of regulatory T cells in long-lasting Graves disease. Each CDR3 protein is one row after TCRdb ran MiXCR on the multiplex PCR reads. The sample holds some 220,000 distinct CDR3 sequences, around 19% seen once. These data also formed part of another study, on T cells in Graves' hyperthyroidism and ophthalmopathy.

Sequenced here: peripheral blood mononuclear cells (PBMCs), sampled at new diagnosis, from a patient treated with antithyroid drugs. These receptors were obtained from a young woman with Graves disease. The CDR3 runs from the conserved cysteine through the conserved F or W. The D gene is left open where the match is weak. A clone size is listed for some rows: how often the clone was seen (once, few, many), or a class if it is expanded.

abundance: NA
v_gene: TRBV28
j_gene: TRBJ2-7
d_gene: NA
CDR3nt: TGTGCCAGCAGTTTTAACCCAGGGCAGGGTAAATACGAGCAGTACTTC
CDR3aa: CASSFNPGQGKYEQYF

abundance: few
v_gene: TRBV6-1
j_gene: TRBJ2-3
d_gene: NA
CDR3nt: TGTGCCAGCAGTCTACTTATGGCCGCGGATACGCAGTATTTT
CDR3aa: CASSLLMAADTQYF

abundance: many
v_gene: TRBV6-2/TRBV6-3
j_gene: TRBJ1-1
d_gene: TRBD1
CDR3nt: TGTGCCAGCAGTTACGTAGGACAGGGGGCTGGTAATGAAGCTTTCTTT
CDR3aa: CASSYVGQGAGNEAFF

abundance: many
v_gene: TRBV14
j_gene: TRBJ2-1
d_gene: NA
CDR3nt: TGTGCCAGCAGCCTAAGATCCGGGATGGGTGAGCAGTTCTTC
CDR3aa: CASSLRSGMGEQFF

abundance: many
v_gene: TRBV30
j_gene: TRBJ1-2
d_gene: NA
CDR3nt: TGTGCCTGGGGGGGGAGAGGCTACACCTTC
CDR3aa: CAWGGRGYTF

abundance: many
v_gene: TRBV30
j_gene: TRBJ1-2
d_gene: NA
CDR3nt: TGTGCCTGGAGTGTAATGGGGCCTGACTATGGCTACACCTTC
CDR3aa: CAWSVMGPDYGYTF

abundance: many
v_gene: TRBV10-2
j_gene: TRBJ2-7
d_gene: NA
CDR3nt: TGCGCCAGCAAGTCAGGGGATGGCTACGAGCAGTACTTC
CDR3aa: CASKSGDGYEQYF

abundance: NA
v_gene: TRBV19
j_gene: TRBJ2-1
d_gene: TRBD2
CDR3nt: TGTGCCAGTACCGTGACTAGCGGGAGTTTTTTTGAGCAGTTCTTC
CDR3aa: CASTVTSGSFFEQFF

abundance: many
v_gene: TRBV28
j_gene: TRBJ1-1
d_gene: NA
CDR3nt: TGTGCCAGCAGTCCCCTGGAGGGGTGGAACACTGAAGCTTTCTTT
CDR3aa: CASSPLEGWNTEAFF

abundance: many
v_gene: TRBV19
j_gene: TRBJ1-5
d_gene: NA
CDR3nt: TGTGCCAGTATGGAGGGGTCGATCAATCAGCCCCAGCATTTT
CDR3aa: CASMEGSINQPQHF

abundance: many
v_gene: TRBV6-2/TRBV6-3
j_gene: TRBJ1-1
d_gene: NA
CDR3nt: TGTGCCAGCAGTTACTCGATGGAAATGGGGAACACTGAAGCTTTCTTT
CDR3aa: CASSYSMEMGNTEAFF

abundance: few
v_gene: TRBV19
j_gene: TRBJ1-2
d_gene: NA
CDR3nt: TGTGCCAGTAGTAGAGGGGAATATGGCTACACCTTC
CDR3aa: CASSRGEYGYTF

abundance: many
v_gene: TRBV7-9
j_gene: TRBJ1-1
d_gene: TRBD1
CDR3nt: TGTGCCAGCAGCCCGACAGGGAGGACCACTGAAGCTTTCTTT
CDR3aa: CASSPTGRTTEAFF

abundance: many
v_gene: TRBV6-1
j_gene: TRBJ2-7
d_gene: TRBD2
CDR3nt: TGTGCCAGCAGTGTATTAGCGGGAGGCTCCCCCGAGCAGTACTTC
CDR3aa: CASSVLAGGSPEQYF

abundance: many
v_gene: TRBV15
j_gene: TRBJ2-5
d_gene: NA
CDR3nt: TGTGCCACCAGCAGAGAAGGGAAAGAGACCCAGTACTTC
CDR3aa: CATSREGKETQYF

abundance: many
v_gene: TRBV15
j_gene: TRBJ1-5
d_gene: NA
CDR3nt: TGTGCCACCAGCAGAGACCGGGGGTCTCTGGGGCAGCCCCAGCATTTT
CDR3aa: CATSRDRGSLGQPQHF

abundance: many
v_gene: TRBV2
j_gene: TRBJ1-5
d_gene: NA
CDR3nt: TGTGCCAGCAGTGACTCCTCCCCCAATCAGCCCCAGCATTTT
CDR3aa: CASSDSSPNQPQHF

abundance: many
v_gene: TRBV28
j_gene: TRBJ2-2
d_gene: NA
CDR3nt: TGTGCCAGCAGTTTTGGGACCTTTAACACCGGGGAGCTGTTTTTT
CDR3aa: CASSFGTFNTGELFF

abundance: many
v_gene: TRBV3-1
j_gene: TRBJ2-1
d_gene: NA
CDR3nt: TGTGCCAGCAGCCGGGCAGGGGTTGGGAATGAGCAGTTCTTC
CDR3aa: CASSRAGVGNEQFF

abundance: many
v_gene: TRBV28
j_gene: TRBJ1-5
d_gene: NA
CDR3nt: TGTGCCAGCCAAGACAGATATAGCAATCAGCCCCAGCATTTT
CDR3aa: CASQDRYSNQPQHF

abundance: NA
v_gene: TRBV25-1
j_gene: TRBJ1-1
d_gene: NA
CDR3nt: TGTGCCAGCAGTGATCTCTCCGTCCTAAGGGCTGAAGCTTTCTTT
CDR3aa: CASSDLSVLRAEAFF

abundance: NA
v_gene: TRBV4-2
j_gene: TRBJ2-2
d_gene: TRBD2
CDR3nt: TGTGCCAGCAGCCAAGTAGACGGGGGGGGGGAGCTGTTTTTT
CDR3aa: CASSQVDGGGELFF

abundance: NA
v_gene: TRBV5-6
j_gene: TRBJ2-7
d_gene: TRBD1
CDR3nt: TGTGCCAGCAGCTTCCGGGACAGGGCGATGCACGAGCAGTACTTC
CDR3aa: CASSFRDRAMHEQYF

abundance: NA
v_gene: TRBV20-1
j_gene: TRBJ2-7
d_gene: TRBD2
CDR3nt: TGCAGTGCTAGTGGGACTAGCGGGAGGGCCTCCTACGAGCAGTGCTTC
CDR3aa: CSASGTSGRASYEQCF

abundance: many
v_gene: TRBV19
j_gene: TRBJ1-1
d_gene: NA
CDR3nt: TGTGCCAGTAGTGAACAGGGTCACTTGGAAGCTTTCTTT
CDR3aa: CASSEQGHLEAFF

abundance: many
v_gene: TRBV5-6
j_gene: TRBJ1-1
d_gene: NA
CDR3nt: TGTGCCAGCAGCTTGGTGGGCGGAGGATACACTGAAGCTTTCTTT
CDR3aa: CASSLVGGGYTEAFF

abundance: NA
v_gene: TRBV30
j_gene: TRBJ1-5
d_gene: NA
CDR3nt: TGTGCCTGGGGAACGGGCAATCAGCCCCAGCATTTT
CDR3aa: CAWGTGNQPQHF

abundance: NA
v_gene: TRBV3-1
j_gene: TRBJ2-1
d_gene: TRBD2
CDR3nt: TGTGCCAGCAGCCAAGATTGGGCTAGCGGGGGCAATGAGCAGTTCTTC
CDR3aa: CASSQDWASGGNEQFF

abundance: few
v_gene: TRBV30
j_gene: TRBJ1-5
d_gene: NA
CDR3nt: TGTGCCTGGGGGACATCTGGGTCGGGCCAGCCCCAGCATTTT
CDR3aa: CAWGTSGSGQPQHF

abundance: NA
v_gene: TRBV28
j_gene: TRBJ1-2
d_gene: NA
CDR3nt: TGTGCCAGCAGTATCGGAGCTGGCTACACCTTC
CDR3aa: CASSIGAGYTF

abundance: many
v_gene: TRBV30
j_gene: TRBJ2-7
d_gene: NA
CDR3nt: TGTGCCTGGAGGGGCAGGGCAACCTACGAGCAGTACTTC
CDR3aa: CAWRGRATYEQYF

abundance: NA
v_gene: TRBV28
j_gene: TRBJ1-2
d_gene: NA
CDR3nt: TGTGCCAGCAGTAGAGGGGGGGCAAGAAGCTATGGCTACACCTTC
CDR3aa: CASSRGGARSYGYTF

abundance: many
v_gene: TRBV29-1
j_gene: TRBJ2-7
d_gene: TRBD1
CDR3nt: TGCAGCGTTGGGACAGGGGACTACCGGGAGGAGCAGTACTTC
CDR3aa: CSVGTGDYREEQYF

abundance: many
v_gene: TRBV10-3
j_gene: TRBJ1-1
d_gene: NA
CDR3nt: TGTGCCATCAGGGCATCCCTGAACACTGAAGCTTTCTTT
CDR3aa: CAIRASLNTEAFF

abundance: many
v_gene: TRBV7-3
j_gene: TRBJ2-3
d_gene: NA
CDR3nt: TGTGCCAGCAGCTTAAATGGACTCACCACAGATACGCAGTATTTT
CDR3aa: CASSLNGLTTDTQYF

abundance: many
v_gene: TRBV20-1
j_gene: TRBJ2-5
d_gene: TRBD2
CDR3nt: TGCAGTGCTAGTTATGGCGGGGGGGAGAAGACCCAGTACTTC
CDR3aa: CSASYGGGEKTQYF

abundance: few
v_gene: TRBV11-2
j_gene: TRBJ2-3
d_gene: NA
CDR3nt: TGTGCCAGCAGCCTTCGAATGGACAGCTACACAGATACGCAGTATTTT
CDR3aa: CASSLRMDSYTDTQYF

abundance: NA
v_gene: TRBV20-1
j_gene: TRBJ1-2
d_gene: NA
CDR3nt: TGCAGTGCTAATCAGGGTAACTATGGCTACACCTTC
CDR3aa: CSANQGNYGYTF

abundance: many
v_gene: TRBV7-8
j_gene: TRBJ2-7
d_gene: NA
CDR3nt: TGTGCCAGCAGCTTAGCGACAGCTGCCTACGAGCAGTACTTC
CDR3aa: CASSLATAAYEQYF

abundance: few
v_gene: TRBV6-2/TRBV6-3
j_gene: TRBJ2-3
d_gene: TRBD2
CDR3nt: TGTGCCAGCACCTTAGCGGGGGGTAGCACAGATACGCAGTATTTT
CDR3aa: CASTLAGGSTDTQYF

abundance: NA
v_gene: TRBV6-2/TRBV6-3
j_gene: TRBJ1-1
d_gene: NA
CDR3nt: TGCGCCAGCAGAAACAACGGAGGACGGTTGAACACTGAAGCTTTCTTT
CDR3aa: CASRNNGGRLNTEAFF

abundance: many
v_gene: TRBV6-5
j_gene: TRBJ2-2
d_gene: TRBD1
CDR3nt: TGTGCCAGCAGTTACGGGACAGGGGACACCGGGGAGCTGTTTTTT
CDR3aa: CASSYGTGDTGELFF

abundance: many
v_gene: TRBV12-3/TRBV12-4
j_gene: TRBJ1-3
d_gene: TRBD1
CDR3nt: TGTGCCAGCAGCCTGGGACAGGGGGACTCTGGAAACACCATATATTTT
CDR3aa: CASSLGQGDSGNTIYF

abundance: few
v_gene: TRBV28
j_gene: TRBJ1-1
d_gene: NA
CDR3nt: TGTGCCAGCAATTTATTCGACGGGACTGAATCTTTCTTT
CDR3aa: CASNLFDGTESFF

abundance: many
v_gene: TRBV24-1
j_gene: TRBJ1-5
d_gene: NA
CDR3nt: TGTGCCACCAGTCTTAACCTTAGCAATCAGCCCCAGCATTTT
CDR3aa: CATSLNLSNQPQHF

abundance: NA
v_gene: TRBV20-1
j_gene: TRBJ2-1
d_gene: NA
CDR3nt: TGCAGTGCTAGAGTAGCCTCGTCGACTGAGCAGTTCTTC
CDR3aa: CSARVASSTEQFF

abundance: NA
v_gene: TRBV5-1
j_gene: TRBJ1-2
d_gene: NA
CDR3nt: TGCGCCAGCGGGACTGCGCAAGGAAGCACAACATATGGCTACACCTTC
CDR3aa: CASGTAQGSTTYGYTF

abundance: few
v_gene: TRBV29-1
j_gene: TRBJ2-6
d_gene: TRBD2
CDR3nt: TGCAGCGTCTTAGCGGGAGGGCCGTCTGGGGCCAACGTCCTGACTTTC
CDR3aa: CSVLAGGPSGANVLTF